This TCR beta chain came from a study of shared clonotypes between healthy human individuals. With 2 bases removed from V and 0 bases from J, the gap between germline ends came to 13 bases. Germline-derived CDR1 and CDR2 are SGHAT and FQNNGV. The length of the CDR3 is 16 residues. This clone appeared a single time. Genomic DNA (from each subset) was split evenly across several immunoSEQ plates. Clones were read by immunoSEQ multiplex PCR, and TCRdb kept only the in-frame ones, dropping some. The profile shows about 690,000 clones, roughly 88% of them singletons. The clonotype was recovered from a man younger than 35 in good health. Some clones in this sample may be carry-over from other donors' samples. The chain recombines TRBV11-2 with TRBJ1-1; D is unclear. Sequenced sample: memory CD8+ T cells from PBMCs. Subset here: CD45RO+ cells pooled with CCR7-negative TemRA cells. As DNA, the CDR3 is TGTGCCAGCAGCTTATTTGGTGGCAGGATGAACACTGAAGCTTTCTTT. Protein: CASSLFGGRMNTEAFF.